Listed below are T cell receptor beta chains from one sample, sequenced in a study of shared T cell receptors in the human thymus. This table comes from immunoSEQ multiplex PCR, and its TCRdb copy is limited to in-frame clones, with some not included. The sample holds hundreds of thousands of clones, around nine tenths seen once. This sample was shared with a second study, whose subject was human thymus T cells.

The sequencing input was thymocytes. The receptor source for this set is a boy in the first two years of life with a congenital heart defect. The CDR3 runs from the conserved cysteine through the conserved F or W. The D gene is left open where the match is weak. Size values are once, few and many counts, or a class for expanded clones, and some rows have none.

J gene	V gene	clone size	D gene	CDR3 length	CDR3 DNA	CDR3 protein
TRBJ2-3	TRBV29-1	NA	TRBD2	12	TGCAGCGTAGCGGGAGCGGTAGATACGCAGTATTTT	CSVAGAVDTQYF
TRBJ1-1	TRBV4-3	NA	TRBD1	15	TGCGCCAGCAGCCAAGTAGACAGGGGGAACACTGAAGCTTTCTTT	CASSQVDRGNTEAFF
TRBJ2-5	TRBV28	NA	TRBD2	15	TGTGCCAGCAGACCACTAGCGGGAGGGCAAGAGGCCCAGTACTTC	CASRPLAGGQEAQYF
TRBJ2-4	TRBV5-5	NA	TRBD2	16	TGTGCCAGCAGCTCGATAGCGGGAGGGGTTAAAAACATTCAGTACTTC	CASSSIAGGVKNIQYF
TRBJ1-1	TRBV14	few	TRBD1	12	TGTGCCAGCAGCCAGAGACAGGGTGACGCTTTCTTT	CASSQRQGDAFF
TRBJ2-7	TRBV1	NA	NA	15	TGCACCAGCAGCCAAGCCGGGACAGCGCCCTACGAGCAGTACTTC	CTSSQAGTAPYEQYF
TRBJ2-1	TRBV6-1	once	NA	14	TGTGCCAGCGCGTCGCTCAACTCCTACAATGAGCAGTTCTTC	CASASLNSYNEQFF
TRBJ2-4	TRBV4-2	NA	NA	15	TGTGCCAGCAGCCAAGATGTGGGGGAGGTCGTCATTCAGTACTTC	CASSQDVGEVVIQYF
TRBJ2-7	TRBV11-3	once	NA	15	TGTGCCAGCAGCACCTCCCCGGGACAAATCTACGAGCAGTACTTC	CASSTSPGQIYEQYF
TRBJ1-1	TRBV19	NA	TRBD1	14	TGTGCCAGTAGTGTCAGGGGGCGAGGCACTGAAGCTTTCTTT	CASSVRGRGTEAFF
TRBJ1-6	TRBV28	NA	TRBD1	15	TGTGCCAGCAGTTTAGGGACAGGGGGTAATTCACCCCTCCACTTT	CASSLGTGGNSPLHF
TRBJ2-7	TRBV10-3	few	NA	11	TGTGCCACAGCGTTCTCCTACGAGCAGTACTTC	CATAFSYEQYF
TRBJ2-5	TRBV2	NA	NA	17	TGTGCCAGCAGTCCCACCTTTAGCGGTGAAAAGGAGGAGACCCAGTACTTC	CASSPTFSGEKEETQYF
TRBJ2-1	TRBV5-4	NA	NA	17	TGTGCCAGCAGCTTGCTAGGGGAAAGTAGCTCCTACAATGAGCAGTTCTTC	CASSLLGESSSYNEQFF
TRBJ2-3	TRBV11-2	NA	NA	18	TGTGCCAGCAGCTTAGAGAGGATCGAGTTGGGTTACACAGATACGCAGTATTTT	CASSLERIELGYTDTQYF
TRBJ2-7	TRBV6-5	NA	TRBD2	15	TGTGCCAGCAGTCCGGGGACTAGCGGCTCCTACGAGCAGTACTTC	CASSPGTSGSYEQYF
TRBJ1-4	TRBV27	NA	NA	13	TGTGCCAGCAGTTTATCTGGGCGGAGGCAACTGTTTTTT	CASSLSGRRQLFF
TRBJ2-3	TRBV4-3	NA	NA	17	TGCGCCAGCAGCCAAGATCCGGCAGGCTCTAGCACAGATACGCAGTATTTT	CASSQDPAGSSTDTQYF
TRBJ2-2	TRBV5-8	once	TRBD1	16	TGTGCCAGCAGCTCCGGGACAGGGTTCCACACCGGGGAGCTGTTTTTT	CASSSGTGFHTGELFF
TRBJ2-3	TRBV28	NA	NA	14	TGTGCCAGCAGATCACCCGGGAGCACAGATACGCAGTATTTT	CASRSPGSTDTQYF
TRBJ2-5	TRBV7-2	once	TRBD1	16	TGTGCCAGCAGCTTAGAAGGGACAGGGGGGCAAGAGACCCAGTACTTC	CASSLEGTGGQETQYF
TRBJ1-1	TRBV19	NA	TRBD1	14	TGTGCCAGTAGCCGACAGGGTATGAACACTGAAGCTTTCTTT	CASSRQGMNTEAFF
TRBJ2-1	TRBV6-5	NA	TRBD2	14	TGTGCCGGAAGCTGGGCGGGAGGGACCCATGAGCAGTTCTTC	CAGSWAGGTHEQFF
TRBJ2-7	TRBV5-6	NA	TRBD1	15	TGTGCCAGCAGCTTGGGGCGCAGGGGGCCTTACGAGCAGTACTTC	CASSLGRRGPYEQYF
TRBJ2-5	TRBV9	NA	NA	13	TGTGCCGGCAGCGTAGGCGGGGAAGAGACCCAGTACTTC	CAGSVGGEETQYF
TRBJ2-7	TRBV19	NA	NA	17	TGTGCCAGTAGTATTCGGTGGACCATGGAGGGAACCTACGAGCAGTACTTC	CASSIRWTMEGTYEQYF
TRBJ1-2	TRBV19	NA	TRBD1	14	TGTGCCAGCAAAAGACGACAGGGTGACTATGGCTACACCTTC	CASKRRQGDYGYTF
TRBJ1-3	TRBV4-2	NA	NA	14	TGTGCCAGCAGACCACGACCAGGGGTAAACACCATATATTTT	CASRPRPGVNTIYF
TRBJ1-4	TRBV19	NA	NA	16	TGTGCCAGTAGTATCAGCGCGGGGACAACTAATGAAAAACTGTTTTTT	CASSISAGTTNEKLFF
TRBJ2-1	TRBV7-2	NA	TRBD1	17	TGTGCCAGCAGCGAGCAGGGGGCGATGAGCTCCTACAATGAGCAGTTCTTC	CASSEQGAMSSYNEQFF
TRBJ2-7	TRBV19	NA	TRBD2	18	TGTGCCAGTAGTACACCCATCGGGACTAGCGAGAACTCCTACGAGCAGTACTTC	CASSTPIGTSENSYEQYF
TRBJ2-7	TRBV7-2	NA	NA	15	TGTGCCAGCAGCTTAGTCGGGAACGGAATCTACGAGCAGTACTTC	CASSLVGNGIYEQYF
TRBJ2-3	TRBV7-2	NA	TRBD2	15	TGTGCCAGCAGCCCTAGCGGCCTTAGCACAGATACGCAGTATTTT	CASSPSGLSTDTQYF
TRBJ2-7	TRBV11-2	NA	TRBD1	14	TGTGCCAGCAGGGGGACAGGGGTGATTTTCGAGCAGTACTTC	CASRGTGVIFEQYF
TRBJ1-1	TRBV6-4	few	NA	12	TGTGCCAGCAGAGCAGGCACCACTGAAGCTTTCTTT	CASRAGTTEAFF
TRBJ2-1	TRBV4-2	NA	TRBD2	19	TGTGCCAGCAGCCAAGAAGGGCTAGCGGGAGGGCACGCCTACAATGAGCAGTTCTTC	CASSQEGLAGGHAYNEQFF
TRBJ1-4	TRBV5-1	NA	NA	15	TGCGCCAGCAGCCCCTCCACACAGGGTGGTGAAAAACTGTTTTTT	CASSPSTQGGEKLFF
TRBJ1-2	TRBV6-5	NA	TRBD1	15	TGTGCCAGCAGTTACCGGGACAGTTCTAACTATGGCTACACCTTC	CASSYRDSSNYGYTF
TRBJ2-7	TRBV28	NA	NA	14	TGTGCCAGCAGTCGTAGCGGCCCACCCTACGAGCAGTACTTC	CASSRSGPPYEQYF
TRBJ2-1	TRBV11-3	NA	TRBD2	16	TGTGCCAGCAGCTTACCCGCTGGGGGCGGGAGGCCAGCGGAATTCTTC	CASSLPAGGGRPAEFF
TRBJ2-3	TRBV10-3	NA	NA	14	TGTGCCATTCTCCAGCCGGGGGGCCCAGATACGCAGTATTTT	CAILQPGGPDTQYF
TRBJ2-3	TRBV29-1	once	NA	11	TGCAGCGTTGACCACACAGATACGCAGTATTTT	CSVDHTDTQYF
TRBJ1-1	TRBV14	NA	NA	12	TGTGCCAGCAGCCTTAGTCGGGGTGAAGCTTTCTTT	CASSLSRGEAFF
TRBJ2-2	TRBV7-8	once	NA	14	TGTGCCAGCAGCTTAGCGTTCCGGACCGGGGAGCTGTTTTTT	CASSLAFRTGELFF
TRBJ2-7	TRBV7-2	NA	TRBD2	15	TGTGCCAGCAGCCAGCTGGGGGAGGGCCTCTACGAGCAGTACTTC	CASSQLGEGLYEQYF
TRBJ2-1	TRBV14	NA	TRBD2	16	TGTGCCAGCAGCCAAGGCACTAGCGGGGGCCTCGTGGAGCAGTTCTTC	CASSQGTSGGLVEQFF
TRBJ2-5	TRBV4-1	NA	NA	16	TGCGCCAGCAGCCAGGATTCCCCGAGGGGGACGGTGGAGCAGTACTTC	CASSQDSPRGTVEQYF
TRBJ1-2	TRBV5-1	NA	NA	14	TGCGCCAGCAGTCACGCAGGGCGGGGCTATGGCTACACCTTC	CASSHAGRGYGYTF
TRBJ2-5	TRBV4-3	NA	TRBD2	19	TGCGCCAGCAGCCAAGGCCTCACTAGCGGGAGAGGGGCAGGAGAGACCCAGTACTTC	CASSQGLTSGRGAGETQYF
TRBJ2-1	TRBV4-2	once	TRBD1	19	TGTGCCAGCAGCCAAGTCCGGGACAGGGTAAGGTTTAGGGACAATGAGCAGTTCTTC	CASSQVRDRVRFRDNEQFF
TRBJ2-7	TRBV5-4	NA	TRBD1	18	TGTGCCAGCAGCTTTACGCCCACCGACCGGGACAGGGGTTACGAGCAGTACTTC	CASSFTPTDRDRGYEQYF
TRBJ2-2	TRBV7-2	NA	NA	15	TGTGCCAGCAGCCCCCGGGACATCAACACCGGGGAGCTGTTTTTT	CASSPRDINTGELFF
TRBJ2-7	TRBV10-2	NA	TRBD2	16	TGCGCCAGCAGTGAGACGAAGGCTAGCGGGAGCCACGAGCAGTACTTC	CASSETKASGSHEQYF
TRBJ2-6	TRBV27	NA	TRBD2	19	TGTGCCAGCAGTCCGAACCTTACTAGCGGGAGTTCTGGGGCCAACGTCCTGACTTTC	CASSPNLTSGSSGANVLTF
TRBJ2-7	TRBV11-2	NA	TRBD2	16	TGTGCCAGCAGCTTAGATAAAGGGACTAGGAGCTACGAGCAGTACTTC	CASSLDKGTRSYEQYF
TRBJ1-2	TRBV18	NA	NA	15	TGTGCCAGCTCACCCCCCGTCAGGGGCAGGTATGGCTACACCTTC	CASSPPVRGRYGYTF
TRBJ2-7	TRBV4-1	NA	TRBD2	16	TGCGCCAGCAGCCAAGGGACTAGCGGTAGCTCCTACGAGCAGTACTTC	CASSQGTSGSSYEQYF
TRBJ2-1	TRBV7-2	few	TRBD2	13	TGTGCCAGCAGCTTAGTAGCGGGATATGAGCAGTTCTTC	CASSLVAGYEQFF
TRBJ2-1	TRBV7-9	NA	NA	17	TGTGCCAGCAGCTTAGAGGCTGACGGAGGCGTTGACAATGAGCAGTTCTTC	CASSLEADGGVDNEQFF